Reported below is one T cell receptor beta chain. No antigen is known for it. Looked up from germline, CDR1 is SNHLY and CDR2 is FYNNEI. The J segment lost 4 bases and the V segment lost 6 bases, leaving 4 bases of the junction unmatched. The CDR3 totals 14 residues. This table comes from immunoSEQ multiplex PCR, and its TCRdb copy is limited to in-frame clones, with some not included. The table shows 34,000 or so clones, with 80% to 95% occurring only once. This specimen comes from a study of PD-1 blockade in classical Hodgkin lymphoma. Indicated time point: cycle 4 day 1 (C4D1), after more than five weeks of nivolumab. Every patient was affected by relapse after autologous stem cell transplantation, while exposure to brentuximab vedotin was not uniform. It was by magnetic negative selection that CD4+ T cells were purified from thawed PBMCs. Study-level results: Patients newly diagnosed and complete responders had comparable baseline diversity.

This specimen consisted of CD4+ T cells from blood, obtained before the fourth cycle of nivolumab. The chain combines TRBV2 with TRBJ2-1, with 9 bases lining up with TRBD2. The source of this sequence is a human donor with classical Hodgkin lymphoma. For the CDR3, the DNA is TGTGCCAGCAGGCCGGGACTAGCTTACAATGAGCAGTTCTTC. It encodes CASRPGLAYNEQFF.